Following are 28 T cell receptor beta chains from one sample sequenced in a study of blood T cell repertoires in COVID-19 (dated by TCRdb to 2018 to 2021). The library came from the immunoSEQ multiplex PCR assay. Entries here come from immuneACCESS through TCRdb and include only in-frame sequences with V and J called. Some clones fail to appear in such tables; in the studies checked, an unresolved V gene covers under half of the shortfall, and the cause of the remainder is unknown. In this sample the table shows about 80,000 clones, 78% of which occur a single time. The ten largest clones represent less than 20% of the sample. Sequencing used peripheral blood. The origin of the receptors is a human donor in a cohort sampled during active COVID-19.

The J gene is TRBJ1-1, the V gene TRBV10-2; D uncertain. The CDR3 runs 15 residues. The germline V and J ends were trimmed by 0 bases and 10 bases, with 18 bases remaining between them. The germline CDR1 and CDR2 sequences are WSHSY and SAAADI. The CDR3 nucleotides read TGCGCCAGCAGTGAGTCTTATAATCACGTTCGGGGAGCTTTCTTT. It codes for CASSESYNHVRGAFF.

V is TRBV27 and J is TRBJ2-3, with D hard to call. V lost 0 bases to trimming and J lost 5 bases, with 6 bases between them. The CDR3 loop spans 13 amino acids. Germline assignment: CDR1 MNHEY and CDR2 SMNVEV (reference sequence). The chain's CDR3 is CASSLSFRDTQYF. CDR3 nucleotide sequence: TGTGCCAGCAGTTTATCATTTCGAGATACGCAGTATTTT.

This clone was seen a handful of times. The chain has TRBV7-3 and TRBJ2-3; 10 bases match TRBD1. V dropped 5 bases and J dropped 5; count of bases not matched to a gene: 7. In germline, CDR1 is SGHTA, CDR2 FQGTGA. The CDR3 loop spans 15 amino acids. The CDR3 is CASSLSGQGIDTQYF. For the CDR3, the DNA is TGTGCCAGCAGCCTTTCGGGACAGGGGATAGATACGCAGTATTTT.

This clone appeared once. The rearrangement uses TRBV7-2 and TRBJ2-7, with 14 bases identical to TRBD2. Germline assignment: CDR1 SGHTA and CDR2 FQGNSA. The CDR3 spans 14 residues. V shed 4 bases, J shed 10 bases, and the junction held 6 bases outside the gene matches. The CDR3 is CASSSGLAGDRQYV. CDR3 DNA: TGTGCCAGCAGCTCGGGACTAGCGGGAGATCGTCAGTACGTC.

This chain uses TRBV27 with TRBJ2-1; 10 bases are shared with TRBD1. V was pared by 2 bases and J by 6 bases, with 13 bases of the junction left unmatched. Germline assignment: CDR1 MNHEY and CDR2 SMNVEV (reference sequence). The CDR3 is made up of 18 amino acids. CDR3 coding DNA: TGTGCCAGCAGTTTAGTTTTACGCCGGGACAGGGGCGGCAATGAGCAGTTCTTC. This translates into CASSLVLRRDRGGNEQFF.

The rearrangement uses TRBV9 and TRBJ2-2, with TRBD2 identical over 9 bases. Germline assignment: CDR1 SGDLS and CDR2 YYNGEE. The V and J ends lost 2 bases and 7 bases, in that order; junction bases with no gene match: 12. The CDR3 covers 17 residues. CDR3 sequence (DNA): TGTGCCAGCAGCGTTGGTATAGCGGGAGCGGGTGGCGGGGAGCTGTTTTTT. Protein product: CASSVGIAGAGGGELFF.

This sequence joins TRBV5-8 and TRBJ2-3; maybe TRBD2 (7 bases). V lost 2 bases to trimming and J lost 2 bases, with 12 bases between them. Germline V gives CDR1 SGHTS, CDR2 YDEGEE. The CDR3 length is 15 residues. The CDR3: CASSLEGDYTDTQYF. The CDR3 region has the DNA TGTGCCAGCAGCTTAGAGGGGGACTACACAGATACGCAGTATTTT.

This clone was counted a single time. The rearrangement links TRBV6-4 to TRBJ1-1; D unclear. Trimming shortened V by 4 bases and J by 0 bases, and 6 bases separated the two germline ends. This CDR3 region has 13 residues. CDR1 and CDR2 (germline): MRHNA, SNTAGT. Here the CDR3 DNA reads TGTGCCAGCAGTGTCCAGGTGAACACTGAAGCTTTCTTT. Translating gives CASSVQVNTEAFF.

This clone was seen only a few times. The J gene is TRBJ2-1, the V gene TRBV4-1, with D tentatively TRBD1 (6 bases). This CDR3 has 13 amino acids. Trimming stripped 6 bases from V and 6 bases from J, with 12 bases between. Germline CDR1 reads MGHRA; CDR2 reads YSYEKL. The CDR3 bases are TGCGCCAGCAGTAAACAGGGAAGCAATGAGCAGTTCTTC. This codes for CASSKQGSNEQFF.

The V call is TRBV5-5, the J call TRBJ1-2; no clear D gene. CDR1 is SGHKS and CDR2 is YYEKEE in the germline V gene (reference sequence). This CDR3 is built from 14 residues. V lost 5 bases, J lost 0 bases, and 11 bases lay in between. The CDR3 DNA sequence: TGTGCCAGCAGTAGCGAAGGAGCTAACTATGGCTACACCTTC. It translates to CASSSEGANYGYTF. The complete variable domain, with remaining parts taken from reference TRBV5-5 and TRBJ1-2, reads DAGVTQSPTHLIKTRGQQVTLRCSPISGHKSVSWYQQVLGQGPQFIFQYYEKEERGRGNFPDRFSARQFPNYSSELNVNALLLGDSALYLCASSSEGANYGYTFGSGTRLTVV.

The chain uses TRBV7-9 and TRBJ1-1, with D tentatively TRBD1 (6 bases). V was pared by 1 base and J by 1 base, with 7 bases between. Germline loops: CDR1 SEHNR, CDR2 FQNEAQ (reference sequence). The CDR3 loop spans 14 amino acids. The DNA of the CDR3 is TGTGCCAGCAGCTTAGGAGGGGGGAACACTGAAGCTTTCTTT. Its translation: CASSLGGGNTEAFF.

The chain is built from TRBV6-5 and TRBJ2-3; the match to TRBD2 covers 9 bases. The CDR3 is 14 residues long. Germline CDR1 and CDR2: MNHEY and SVGAGI. V shed 4 bases and J 1 base; nucleotides not matched to a gene: 0. The CDR3 loop reads CASSWTSGTDTQYF. For the CDR3, the DNA is TGTGCCAGCAGTTGGACTAGCGGCACAGATACGCAGTATTTT.

The genes are TRBV7-2 and TRBJ2-7; 7 bases map to TRBD1. The CDR3 is 15 amino acids. Germline-derived CDR1 and CDR2 are SGHTA and FQGNSA. V lost 5 bases to trimming and J lost 0 bases; unmatched junction nucleotides: 7. CDR3 amino acids: CASSPVGTVSYEQYF. The CDR3 DNA sequence: TGTGCCAGCAGCCCGGTGGGGACAGTCTCCTACGAGCAGTACTTC.

The chain joins TRBV2 to TRBJ2-4, with 12 nucleotides matching TRBD1. This CDR3 region has 17 residues. Germline V CDR1 and CDR2: SNHLY, FYNNEI. The ends lost 6 bases at V and 6 bases at J; junction bases unmatched: 12. This chain's CDR3 is CASRLRDRGLVGNIQYF. Written as DNA, the CDR3 is TGTGCCAGCAGACTCCGGGACAGGGGGCTCGTGGGAAACATTCAGTACTTC.

The chain employs TRBV2 and TRBJ2-1; perhaps TRBD2 as D (6 bases). V shed 9 bases and J shed 7 bases, with 16 bases lying between them. The CDR3 loop spans 13 amino acids. Germline V gene sequence: CDR1 SNHLY, CDR2 FYNNEI. The CDR3 spells CARRRDLSNEQFF. The CDR3 DNA sequence: TGTGCCAGACGCCGGGACTTGTCGAATGAGCAGTTCTTC.

The chain couples TRBV7-9 to TRBJ2-3; a possible D gene is TRBD1 (6 bases). CDR1 is SEHNR, CDR2 FQNEAQ, per germline (reference sequence). This CDR3 is 12 amino acids long. Trimming removed 4 bases at V and 8 bases at J, with 10 bases between. This CDR3 reads CASSWEGGTQYF. DNA for the CDR3: TGTGCCAGCAGCTGGGAAGGGGGTACGCAGTATTTT.

A few counts support this clone. The gene calls are TRBV28 and TRBJ2-1, with D maybe TRBD1 (6 bases). V shed 2 bases and J shed 8 bases, with 7 bases lying between them. The CDR3 has 12 residues. Germline V gene data show CDR1 as MDHEN and CDR2 as SYDVKM. CDR3 sequence: CASSLEGDEQFF. CDR3 in DNA: TGTGCCAGCAGTTTAGAGGGGGATGAGCAGTTCTTC.

The chain links TRBV7-2 to TRBJ2-1; 11 bases are shared with TRBD2. The J segment lost 7 bases and the V segment lost 6 bases, leaving 8 bases of the junction unmatched. Germline V gene data show CDR1 as SGHTA and CDR2 as FQGNSA. CDR3 length: 15 residues. The CDR3 DNA follows: TGTGCCAGCAGATCCACCTGGACTAGCGGGAATGAGCAGTTCTTC. Protein: CASRSTWTSGNEQFF.

The CDR3 nucleotides are TGTGCCAGCAGTTCGTACACTGAAGCTTTCTTT. Its translation: CASSSYTEAFF. V gene TRBV12-3 or TRBV12-4 combines with J gene TRBJ1-1, with unresolved D. This CDR3 is built from 11 residues. The germline V and J ends were trimmed by 4 bases and 3 bases, with 3 bases remaining between them.

Note on this clone: Within the sample, other DNA sequences also encode this same CDR3. The chain uses TRBV5-8 and TRBJ2-7; 13 bases line up with TRBD2. With V trimmed by 0 bases and J by 1 base, 1 base remained unmatched. The germline gives CDR1 SGHTS, CDR2 YDEGEE. CDR3 length: 16 amino acids. CDR3 sequence reads: CASSLEGLAGSYEQYV. CDR3 in DNA: TGTGCCAGCAGCTTGGAGGGACTAGCGGGGTCCTACGAGCAGTACGTC.

V gene TRBV29-1 combines with J gene TRBJ2-1; a possible D gene is TRBD2 (6 bases). The CDR3 is 14 residues long. The V end lost 5 bases, the J end lost 4 bases, and 15 bases lay between the germline ends. Per germline, CDR1 SQVTM and CDR2 ANQGSEA. The CDR3 sequence: CSVRSVADYNEQFF. Here the CDR3 DNA reads TGCAGCGTTAGGTCGGTAGCGGATTACAATGAGCAGTTCTTC.

This sequence joins TRBV5-1 and TRBJ2-3, with 11 bases identical to TRBD2. Trimming cost V 2 bases and J 2 bases; bases outside gene matches: 7. The germline gives CDR1 SGHRS, CDR2 YFSETQ. This CDR3 has 17 amino acids. The CDR3 sequence is CASSFTTSGASTDTQYF. CDR3 nucleotide sequence: TGCGCCAGCAGCTTTACGACTAGCGGGGCCTCCACAGATACGCAGTATTTT.

The chain couples TRBV30 to TRBJ2-7, with D possibly matching TRBD2 (6 bases). The germline V gene encodes CDR1 GTSNPN and CDR2 SVGIG (reference sequence). The CDR3 sequence is 14 residues long. Trimming stripped 0 bases from V and 9 bases from J, with 18 bases between. Here the CDR3 DNA reads TGTGCCTGGAGTGTTGGGACTGGGTCGGTTCGGCAGTACGTC. Its protein product is CAWSVGTGSVRQYV.

V usage is TRBV19 and J usage is TRBJ2-3, with 7 bases identical to TRBD2. The germline gives CDR1 LNHDA, CDR2 SQIVND (reference sequence). V lost 4 bases to trimming and J lost 5 bases; unmatched junction nucleotides: 15. The CDR3 has 17 amino acids. As DNA, the CDR3 is TGTGCCAGTAGTACAGCGGGACCGGGGGGAGGTGTAGATACGCAGTATTTT. Amino acids: CASSTAGPGGGVDTQYF.

The V call is TRBV20-1, the J call TRBJ2-1, with D tentatively TRBD2 (6 bases). The CDR3 is 12 amino acids. Germline CDR1 and CDR2: DFQATT and SNEGSKA (reference sequence). The V and J ends lost 3 bases and 10 bases respectively, with 13 bases between them. The CDR3 protein is CSASVPGDEQFF. The CDR3 region has the DNA TGCAGTGCTAGTGTCCCGGGGGACGAGCAGTTCTTC.

There are a few counts of this clone. This chain joins TRBV6-2 or TRBV6-3 and TRBJ2-1; 8 positions match TRBD2. Germline CDR1 MNHEY, CDR2 SVGEGT. The CDR3 contains 16 residues. J was trimmed by 4 bases and V by 2 bases; bases with no gene match: 7. The CDR3: CASSYDPSGQYNEQFF. DNA of the CDR3: TGTGCCAGCAGTTACGACCCTAGCGGGCAATACAATGAGCAGTTCTTC.

The chain employs TRBV7-2 and TRBJ2-2; 8 bases are shared with TRBD2. The CDR3 runs to 17 residues. Germline CDR1 is SGHTA and CDR2 is FQGNSA. The V and J ends lost 5 bases and 1 base, in that order; junction bases with no gene match: 9. Here the CDR3 reads CASSAQSGGWNTGELFF. DNA of the CDR3: TGTGCCAGCAGCGCCCAAAGCGGGGGCTGGAACACCGGGGAGCTGTTTTTT.

The gene calls are TRBV9 and TRBJ1-4; D remains unclear. Germline V CDR1 and CDR2: SGDLS, YYNGEE. Trimming left V 0 bases short and J 4 bases short, with 7 bases between. The CDR3 loop spans 14 amino acids. CDR3 DNA sequence: TGTGCCAGCAGCGTAGAACAGCTTAATGAAAAACTGTTTTTT. This encodes CASSVEQLNEKLFF.